Below, 19 T cell receptor beta chains from the same sample are listed, as sequenced in a study of T cell repertoires in cytomegalovirus infection. Using its own MiXCR run on the reads, TCRdb lists one record per CDR3 protein. There are about 450,000 distinct CDR3 sequences in the sample; 31% occur only once, and approximately 14% lies in the top ten. Material for sequencing was PBMCs. Receptors were obtained from a human donor in good health (CMV status not recorded). Some clones in this sample may be carry-over from other donors' samples.

The CDR3: CASFVGTTEAFF. The CDR3, as DNA: TGTGCCAGTTTCGTGGGCACTACTGAAGCTTTCTTT. The genes are TRBV6-5 and TRBJ1-1, with no clear D. This CDR3 has 12 amino acids. The V gene's germline CDR1 is MNHEY and CDR2 SVGAGI. The V end lost 9 bases, the J end lost 5 bases, and 13 bases lay between the germline ends.

This clonotype turned up a few times. The CDR3 protein is CARSVTEAFF. The CDR3 nucleotides read TGCGCCAGGTCTGTAACTGAAGCTTTCTTT. The genes are TRBV10-1 and TRBJ1-1; no clear D gene. Germline V CDR1 and CDR2: WNHNN, SYGVQD (reference sequence). This CDR3 has 10 amino acids. Trimming stripped 9 bases from V and 5 bases from J, with 7 bases between.

The table lists this clonotype with many counts. J is TRBJ2-7 and V is TRBV27; 9 bases are shared with TRBD2. The CDR3 has 14 amino acids. Unmatched junction bases numbered 9, after V lost 5 bases and J lost 7 bases. CDR1 is MNHEY, CDR2 SMNVEV, per germline (reference sequence). In DNA, the CDR3 is TGTGCCAGCAGTCTTACAACTAGCGGGCGGGAGCAGTACTTC. Its protein product is CASSLTTSGREQYF.

This clonotype occurred a few times. The J gene is TRBJ2-5, the V gene TRBV24-1; D possibly uses TRBD1 or TRBD2 (5 bases each). CDR1 and CDR2 from the germline V gene are KGHDR and SFDVKD. The CDR3 is made up of 14 amino acids. V lost 2 bases to trimming and J lost 2 bases, with 8 bases between them. The CDR3 loop reads CATSDWGMQETQYF. CDR3 in DNA: TGTGCCACCAGTGATTGGGGGATGCAAGAGACCCAGTACTTC.

Points on this clonotype: Being one base from a much bigger clone, this may be a read error. The rearrangement joins TRBV7-9 to TRBJ2-7; D call uncertain. This CDR3 is 12 amino acids long. V lost 5 bases and J 8 bases, leaving 13 bases between the germline ends. The germline V gene encodes CDR1 SEHNR and CDR2 FQNEAQ (reference sequence). This CDR3 is CASSTGSYQQYF. The DNA for the CDR3 is TGTGCCAGCAGCACCGGATCTTACCAGCAGTACTTC.

This clonotype was observed a few times. The V call is TRBV5-4, the J call TRBJ2-3; possibly TRBD1 or TRBD2 for D (6 bases each). This CDR3 comprises 15 residues. Germline CDR1 reads SGHNT; CDR2 reads YYREEE (reference sequence). V was trimmed by 5 bases and J by 1 base, leaving 14 bases between them. This CDR3 reads CASSTGGGGTDTQYF. The CDR3 DNA is TGTGCCAGCAGTACCGGGGGCGGGGGCACAGATACGCAGTATTTT.

V and J are TRBV5-1 and TRBJ2-5; D is tentatively TRBD1 or TRBD2 (5 bases each). V lost 2 bases to trimming and J lost 0 bases, with 14 bases between them. The CDR3 totals 16 residues. Germline V gene sequence: CDR1 SGHRS, CDR2 YFSETQ. In DNA form, the CDR3 reads TGCGCCAGCAGCTTTGTGGGGGTTGGGCACCAAGAGACCCAGTACTTC. Protein: CASSFVGVGHQETQYF.

The chain is built from TRBV7-2 and TRBJ1-1; 8 bases line up with TRBD1. Trimming at V came to 1 base and at J to 2 bases, leaving 6 bases not matched to a gene. CDR1 and CDR2 from the germline V gene are SGHTA and FQGNSA. CDR3 length: 16 residues. Written as DNA, the CDR3 is TGTGCCAGCAGCTTAGTGTGGACAGGGTTTAACACTGAAGCTTTCTTT. It codes for CASSLVWTGFNTEAFF.

This chain links TRBV2 with TRBJ2-2; TRBD2 might be the D (5 bases). Per the germline V gene, CDR1 is SNHLY and CDR2 is FYNNEI. Trimming pared 7 bases from V and 1 base from J, leaving 13 bases between. The CDR3 covers 15 residues. CDR3 residues: CASNRGSENTGELFF. CDR3 bases: TGTGCCAGCAATCGGGGTTCGGAGAACACCGGGGAGCTGTTTTTT.

As regards this clonotype: Likely a read error: the CDR3 ends without its conserved phenylalanine or tryptophan. The V call is TRBV6-1, the J call TRBJ1-3; D might be TRBD1 (5 bases). Trimming removed 5 bases from V and 3 bases from J, with 11 bases in between. The germline CDR1 and CDR2 sequences are MNHNS and SASEGT. The CDR3 has 14 amino acids. The CDR3, as DNA: TGTGCCAGCAGTCCCGGGACGCTTGGAAACACCATATATTGT. It is translated as CASSPGTLGNTIYC.

This clonotype appeared a few times. This rearrangement joins TRBV6-5 to TRBJ1-6; 11 nucleotides align to TRBD1. Germline-derived CDR1 and CDR2 are MNHEY and SVGAGI. The CDR3 is 19 residues long. Germline trimming cut 4 bases from V and 7 bases from J; bases unmatched to any gene: 15. As DNA, the CDR3 is TGTGCCAGCAGTTTTACCGGGACAGGGGGGTCTGGGGGAAATTCACCCCTCCACTTT. As protein: CASSFTGTGGSGGNSPLHF.

Note on this clonotype: Germline is not matched at one junction end, which may reflect a read error. This chain uses TRBV6-2 or TRBV6-3 with TRBJ2-2; perhaps TRBD2 as D (6 bases). In germline, CDR1 is MNHEY, CDR2 SVGEGT. The CDR3 spans 14 residues. CDR3 region: CASSYSAGRGKLFF. CDR3 nucleotides: TGTGCCAGCAGTTACTCGGCAGGCCGCGGGAAGCTGTTTTTT.

The sample holds a few counts of this clonotype. This chain links TRBV20-1 with TRBJ1-4; D is ambiguous. CDR3 size: 15 residues. Deletions cut 6 bases from V and 2 bases from J, with 16 bases between. Germline values: CDR1 DFQATT, CDR2 SNEGSKA (reference sequence). The CDR3 sequence is CSALPYISTNEKLFF. CDR3 in DNA: TGCAGTGCCCTCCCCTACATCTCTACTAATGAAAAACTGTTTTTT.

V gene TRBV6-1 combines with J gene TRBJ2-3; D uncertain. Trimming left V 5 bases short and J 6 bases short, with 15 bases between. Germline V gives CDR1 MNHNS, CDR2 SASEGT. The CDR3 sequence is 14 residues long. The CDR3 DNA sequence: TGTGCCAGCAGTATTCCCCCTCCCGCGGATACGCAGTATTTT. Its protein product is CASSIPPPADTQYF.

The chain combines TRBV6-2 or TRBV6-3 with TRBJ2-1; D may be TRBD2 (6 bases). Germline V lookup: CDR1 MNHEY, CDR2 SVGEGT. The CDR3 consists of 15 residues. V was trimmed by 4 bases and J by 0 bases, leaving 10 bases between them. CDR3 loop: CASSSLASSYNEQFF. In DNA form, the CDR3 reads TGTGCCAGCAGTTCTCTAGCGAGCTCCTACAATGAGCAGTTCTTC.

The chain combines TRBV11-2 with TRBJ2-2; unclear D gene. The CDR3 runs to 15 residues. Trimming shortened V by 0 bases and J by 6 bases, and 11 bases separated the two germline ends. Germline assignment: CDR1 SGHAT and CDR2 FQNNGV. The CDR3 reads CASSLDGLSAGELFF. CDR3 DNA sequence: TGTGCCAGCAGCTTAGATGGTTTGTCTGCCGGGGAGCTGTTTTTT.

This clonotype has at least ten counts. The chain is built from TRBV11-2 and TRBJ2-5, with D possibly TRBD1 on 5 matching bases. V shed 3 bases and J shed 0 bases, with 11 bases lying between them. Germline V gives CDR1 SGHAT, CDR2 FQNNGV. This CDR3 has 15 residues. The CDR3 coding sequence is TGTGCCAGCAGCTTCCGCAGGACAAACCAAGAGACCCAGTACTTC. Translated, it gives CASSFRRTNQETQYF.

This clonotype was counted between two and nine times. The V and J genes are TRBV7-9 and TRBJ2-1, with TRBD2 matching over 8 bases. Germline CDR1 is SEHNR and CDR2 is FQNEAQ (reference sequence). The trim removed 5 bases at V and 5 bases at J, leaving 5 bases unmatched. The CDR3 contains 14 residues. The CDR3 sequence: CASSRELADNEQFF. The DNA for the CDR3 is TGTGCCAGCAGCAGGGAACTAGCGGACAATGAGCAGTTCTTC.

This clonotype was found many times. V and J are TRBV7-6 and TRBJ2-3; D ambiguous. The germline V gene has CDR1 SGHVS and CDR2 FNYEAQ. Trimming took 1 base from V and 4 from J, leaving 6 bases between them. The CDR3 runs to 13 residues. For the CDR3, the DNA is TGTGCCAGCAGCTTAGTTCAGTCAGATACGCAGTATTTT. Translation gives CASSLVQSDTQYF.